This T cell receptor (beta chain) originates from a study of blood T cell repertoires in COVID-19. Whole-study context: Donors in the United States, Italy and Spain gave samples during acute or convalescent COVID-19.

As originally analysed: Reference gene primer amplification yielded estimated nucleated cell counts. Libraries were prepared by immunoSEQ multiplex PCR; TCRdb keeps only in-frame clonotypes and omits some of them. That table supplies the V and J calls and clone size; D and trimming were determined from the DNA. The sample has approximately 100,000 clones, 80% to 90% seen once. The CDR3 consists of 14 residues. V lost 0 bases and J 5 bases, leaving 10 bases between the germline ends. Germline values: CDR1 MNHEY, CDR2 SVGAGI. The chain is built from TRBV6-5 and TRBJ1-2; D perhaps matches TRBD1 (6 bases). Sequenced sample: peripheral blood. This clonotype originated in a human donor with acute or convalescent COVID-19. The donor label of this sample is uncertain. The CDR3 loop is CASSYSPTGYGYTF. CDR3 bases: TGTGCCAGCAGTTACTCCCCGACAGGTTATGGCTACACCTTC.